This record concerns one T cell receptor beta chain sequence. The assay was immunoSEQ multiplex PCR, and TCRdb's table has in-frame clones only and misses some. The sample consists of 250,000 or so clones, roughly 89% of them appearing once. This sample was taken from a study of blood T cell repertoires in COVID-19. Material for sequencing was peripheral blood. This TCR was sampled from an older woman with COVID-19, enrolled during active disease.

The CDR3 loop is CASSRGGGETQYF. The CDR3, as DNA: TGTGCCAGCAGCAGAGGGGGCGGCGAGACCCAGTACTTC. The rearrangement links TRBV11-3 to TRBJ2-5; TRBD1 aligns across 7 bases. CDR1 and CDR2 (germline): SGHNT, YENEEA. The CDR3 has 13 amino acids. V gave up 5 bases and J gave up 5 bases; unmatched junction bases: 5.